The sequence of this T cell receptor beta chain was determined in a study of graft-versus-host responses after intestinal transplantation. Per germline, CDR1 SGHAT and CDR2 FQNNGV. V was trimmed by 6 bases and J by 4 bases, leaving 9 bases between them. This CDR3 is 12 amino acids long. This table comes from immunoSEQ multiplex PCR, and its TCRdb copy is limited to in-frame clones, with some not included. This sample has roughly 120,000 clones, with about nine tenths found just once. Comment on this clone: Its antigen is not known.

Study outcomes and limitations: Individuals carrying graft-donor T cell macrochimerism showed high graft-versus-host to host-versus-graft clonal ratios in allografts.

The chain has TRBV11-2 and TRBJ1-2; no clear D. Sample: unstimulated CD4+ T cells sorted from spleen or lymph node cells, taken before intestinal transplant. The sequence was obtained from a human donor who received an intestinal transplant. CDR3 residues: CASSEGGYGYTF. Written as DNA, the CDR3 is TGTGCCAGCAGTGAGGGCGGCTATGGCTACACCTTC.